Shown below are 26 T cell receptor beta chains from a single sample sequenced in a study of CD8 T cells in ankylosing spondylitis. Study results and limitations: One TCR beta motif, made up of roughly 8 highly homologous variants, appeared characteristic of ankylosing spondylitis blood.

For these receptors, no antigen is known. Via MiXCR, TCRdb re-called the 5' RACE reads, giving one row per CDR3 protein. This table holds roughly 700,000 distinct CDR3 sequences, around 17% found once. What was sequenced was blood, either unsorted or a sorted T cell fraction (not recorded which). The receptors were sampled from a male donor with ankylosing spondylitis.

V gene TRBV2 combines with J gene TRBJ2-7, with D hard to call. The CDR3 extends over 15 amino acids. Germline CDR1 is SNHLY and CDR2 is FYNNEI. V lost 3 bases and J 0 bases, leaving 12 bases between the germline ends. The CDR3 nucleotides are TGTGCCAGCAGTGATAGTGGATATAGCTCCTACGAGCAGTACTTC. It is translated as CASSDSGYSSYEQYF.

V is TRBV20-1 and J is TRBJ2-3, with 8 bases matching TRBD2. This CDR3 is built from 13 residues. Trimming took 5 bases from V and 4 from J; bases not matched to a gene: 5. Germline loops: CDR1 DFQATT, CDR2 SNEGSKA (reference sequence). The CDR3 DNA is TGCAGTGCTTCCTCGGGGGGGCCAGATACGCAGTATTTT. Translating gives CSASSGGPDTQYF.

The V call is TRBV28, the J call TRBJ2-3, with 7 bases that match TRBD2. The V gene end was trimmed by 5 bases and the J gene end by 10 bases; junction bases not matched to a gene: 24. CDR3 length: 18 residues. CDR1 is MDHEN, CDR2 SYDVKM, per germline. DNA of the CDR3: TGTGCCAGCAGTGCCCCAATCGGGCGTGCGGGAGCTCTTTCGGCGCAGTATTTT. It is translated as CASSAPIGRAGALSAQYF.

This clonotype was counted a single time. This chain joins TRBV7-2 and TRBJ2-1; D is possibly TRBD2 (6 bases). The CDR3 consists of 13 residues. V lost 3 bases and J lost 6, with 9 bases in between. Germline CDR1 is SGHTA and CDR2 is FQGNSA. DNA for the CDR3: TGTGCCAGCAGCTTGGAGGGGCCCAATGAGCAGTTCTTC. It specifies CASSLEGPNEQFF. Based on the CDR3 plus reference TRBV7-2 and TRBJ2-1, the full variable domain is GAGVSQSPSNKVTEKGKDVELRCDPISGHTALYWYRQSLGQGLEFLIYFQGNSAPDKSGLPSDRFSAERTGGSVSTLTIQRTQQEDSAVYLCASSLEGPNEQFFGPGTRLTVL.

This clonotype was counted only a few times. The chain recombines TRBV6-1 with TRBJ1-2; D not resolved. The germline V and J ends were trimmed by 6 bases and 2 bases, with 10 bases remaining between them. The germline gives CDR1 MNHNS, CDR2 SASEGT. The CDR3 is 13 amino acids. CDR3 in amino acids: CASRRDGNYGYTF. CDR3 DNA sequence: TGTGCCAGCAGACGCGACGGAAACTATGGCTACACCTTC.

The chain combines TRBV12-3 or TRBV12-4 with TRBJ1-2; no definite D call. V lost 4 bases to trimming and J lost 6 bases, with 15 bases between them. This CDR3 spans 14 amino acids. The CDR3 protein is CASSSGVGYNGYTF. CDR3 DNA sequence: TGTGCCAGCAGTTCCGGCGTAGGGTACAATGGCTACACCTTC.

The rearrangement uses TRBV28 and TRBJ1-2, with 10 positions matching TRBD1. CDR3 size: 15 residues. Germline lookup yields CDR1 MDHEN and CDR2 SYDVKM. With 4 bases clipped from V and 5 bases from J, the junction kept 7 bases outside the gene matches. CDR3 in DNA: TGTGCCAGCAGTTCTGGGACAGGGGTTTTATATGGCTACACCTTC. Its translation: CASSSGTGVLYGYTF.

This clonotype was picked up a small number of times. The chain combines TRBV29-1 with TRBJ2-5; no definite D call. CDR3 length: 12 residues. Trimming removed 7 bases from V and 1 base from J, with 10 bases in between. CDR1 SQVTM and CDR2 ANQGSEA come from the germline V gene. The CDR3 spells CSAFHSQETQYF. The CDR3, as DNA: TGCAGCGCCTTCCATTCCCAAGAGACCCAGTACTTC.

The chain carries TRBV30 and TRBJ2-2; 8 bases are shared with TRBD1. In germline, CDR1 is GTSNPN, CDR2 SVGIG (reference sequence). V dropped 2 bases and J dropped 8; count of bases not matched to a gene: 10. CDR3 length: 15 residues. CDR3 sequence reads: CAWSIGQGEWGELFF. CDR3 DNA: TGTGCCTGGAGTATTGGACAGGGAGAGTGGGGGGAGCTGTTTTTT. Drawing the rest from reference TRBV30 and TRBJ2-2, the complete variable domain is SQTIHQWPATLVQPVGSPLSLECTVEGTSNPNLYWYRQAAGRGLQLLFYSVGIGQISSEVPQNLSASRPQDRQFILSSKKLLLSDSGFYLCAWSIGQGEWGELFFGEGSRLTVL.

This clonotype has a count of ten or more. The chain links TRBV12-3 or TRBV12-4 to TRBJ1-2; D is unresolved. Trimming removed 1 base at V and 8 bases at J, with 14 bases between. This CDR3 has 14 residues. In DNA, the CDR3 is TGTGCCAGCAGTTTAGACCCCGCCGACAAAGGCTACACCTTC. Its protein is CASSLDPADKGYTF.

This clonotype has only a few counts. The chain is built from TRBV10-3 and TRBJ2-3; 8 nucleotides line up with TRBD2. V lost 2 bases and J lost 4; bases outside the gene matches: 5. Germline lookup yields CDR1 ENHRY and CDR2 SYGVKD. CDR3 length equals 15 residues. For the CDR3, the DNA is TGTGCCATCAGTGAGGGGACTAGTCGATCAGATACGCAGTATTTT. This encodes CAISEGTSRSDTQYF.

This clonotype showed up many times. V is TRBV11-2 and J is TRBJ2-7; 10 bases align to TRBD1. V lost 5 bases and J lost 2; bases outside the gene matches: 15. Germline values: CDR1 SGHAT, CDR2 FQNNGV. This CDR3 contains 18 residues. This chain's CDR3 is CASSHLNRDRGVPYEQYF. CDR3 DNA sequence: TGTGCCAGCAGCCACCTCAACCGGGACAGGGGCGTCCCCTACGAGCAGTACTTC.

The chain has TRBV25-1 and TRBJ1-5; D call uncertain. The length of the CDR3 is 12 residues. With 2 bases removed from V and 8 bases from J, the gap between germline ends came to 7 bases. Germline values: CDR1 MGHDK, CDR2 SYGVNS. CDR3 sequence: CASSEENEPQHF. The CDR3, as DNA: TGTGCCAGCAGTGAAGAGAACGAGCCCCAGCATTTT.

This chain links TRBV6-1 with TRBJ2-1, with 8 bases lining up with TRBD2. Germline CDR1 and CDR2: MNHNS and SASEGT. The CDR3 totals 16 residues. The trim removed 7 bases at V and 7 bases at J, leaving 15 bases unmatched. In DNA, the CDR3 is TGTGCCAGCAATAAAGAGGGAGCGGGGGCCCGGAATGAGCAGTTCTTC. It specifies CASNKEGAGARNEQFF.

The chain carries TRBV20-1 and TRBJ1-6, with 11 bases matching TRBD1. The junction had 13 bases not matched to a gene; V was cut back by 0 bases and J by 9 bases. This CDR3 contains 18 residues. CDR1 is DFQATT, CDR2 SNEGSKA, per germline (reference sequence). CDR3: CSAREGQGAVIMGSPLHF. The CDR3 coding sequence is TGCAGTGCTAGAGAAGGACAGGGGGCGGTGATAATGGGTTCACCCCTCCACTTT.

The genes are TRBV12-3 or TRBV12-4 and TRBJ1-2, with TRBD1 matching over 9 bases. This CDR3 comprises 15 residues. The V segment lost 4 bases and the J segment 4 bases; nucleotides outside the gene matches: 7. CDR3 loop: CASSSRTGAVYGYTF. CDR3 coding DNA: TGTGCCAGCAGTTCCAGGACAGGGGCCGTCTATGGCTACACCTTC.

V and J are TRBV6-2 or TRBV6-3 and TRBJ2-2, with 11 bases lining up with TRBD2. This CDR3 spans 17 amino acids. Germline V gene lookup returns CDR1 MNHEY and CDR2 SVGEGT. Trimming removed 0 bases from V and 1 base from J; junction bases left unmatched: 1. CDR3: CASSYSGTSGNTGELFF. The CDR3 nucleotides are TGTGCCAGCAGTTACTCCGGGACTAGCGGGAACACCGGGGAGCTGTTTTTT.

V usage is TRBV4-3 and J usage is TRBJ2-5; no definite D call. V was trimmed by 0 bases and J by 5 bases, leaving 13 bases between them. The CDR3 covers 15 residues. CDR1 and CDR2 (germline): LGHNA, YSLEER. CDR3 nucleotides: TGCGCCAGCAGCCAAGATGACTTTCCTTGGGAGACCCAGTACTTC. Protein product: CASSQDDFPWETQYF.

The rearrangement links TRBV27 to TRBJ2-1; no firm D call. Germline CDR1 is MNHEY and CDR2 is SMNVEV (reference sequence). Trimming left V 3 bases short and J 3 bases short, with 6 bases between. CDR3 length equals 13 residues. CDR3 residues: CASSLLDYNEQFF. The CDR3 DNA follows: TGTGCCAGCAGTTTGCTGGACTACAATGAGCAGTTCTTC.

In its sample, this clonotype was seen a few times. This chain links TRBV7-9 with TRBJ2-1; D possibly corresponds to TRBD2 (6 bases). The CDR3 contains 16 residues. V lost 1 base and J 0 bases, leaving 10 bases between the germline ends. Per germline, CDR1 SEHNR and CDR2 FQNEAQ (reference sequence). The CDR3 sequence is CASSLDTGVSYNEQFF. The DNA for the CDR3 is TGTGCCAGCAGCTTAGATACGGGGGTCTCCTACAATGAGCAGTTCTTC.

V and J are TRBV7-8 and TRBJ2-5, with 10 positions matching TRBD2. V dropped 5 bases and J dropped 1; count of bases not matched to a gene: 7. Germline assignment: CDR1 SGHVS and CDR2 FQNEAQ. The CDR3 is 16 amino acids. CDR3 in DNA: TGTGCCAGCAGCCACCCCGGACTAGCGGCCCAAGAGACCCAGTACTTC. This encodes CASSHPGLAAQETQYF.

Points on this clonotype: Its ends do not fully match the called genes, so a read error is possible. This sequence joins TRBV29-1 and TRBJ2-3; D is possibly TRBD2 (6 bases). This CDR3 has 13 residues. CDR1 and CDR2 (germline): SQVTM, ANQGSEA. The CDR3 DNA follows: TGCAGCTTTGACTGGGGAGGTGCAGATACGCAGTATTTT. It yields the protein CSFDWGGADTQYF.

V gene TRBV7-9 combines with J gene TRBJ1-1; possibly TRBD1 for D (5 bases). The V gene lost 7 bases and the J gene lost 2 bases, with 17 bases spanning the gap. CDR1 and CDR2 from the germline V gene are SEHNR and FQNEAQ (reference sequence). The CDR3 runs to 15 residues. CDR3 in DNA: TGTGCCAGCACACTAACTACAGGCCTAAACACTGAAGCTTTCTTT. The encoded protein is CASTLTTGLNTEAFF.

This clonotype was picked up a small number of times. The chain is built from TRBV12-3 or TRBV12-4 and TRBJ2-7; D is unclear. The CDR3 covers 14 residues. V dropped 2 bases and J dropped 6 bases, with 14 bases sitting between them. The CDR3 nucleotides read TGTGCCAGCAGTTTAATCGACCAGTTTGGCGAGCAGTACTTC. Translation: CASSLIDQFGEQYF.

CDR3 loop: CASSQDPSGGARRYEQYF. The CDR3 DNA follows: TGTGCCAGCAGCCAAGATCCTAGCGGGGGGGCGAGGCGCTACGAGCAGTACTTC. The rearrangement links TRBV4-2 to TRBJ2-7; 12 bases align to TRBD2. Germline CDR1 and CDR2: LGHNA and YNFKEQ. Unmatched junction bases numbered 9, after V lost 0 bases and J lost 3 bases. The CDR3 has 18 amino acids.

The J gene is TRBJ2-1, the V gene TRBV13, with 9 bases lining up with TRBD1. The V gene's germline CDR1 is PRHDT and CDR2 FYEKMQ (reference sequence). Trimming at V came to 0 bases and at J to 5 bases, leaving 8 bases not matched to a gene. The CDR3 totals 17 residues. CDR3 coding DNA: TGTGCCAGCAGCTTAGGAGGACCGGGACAGGGTCACAATGAGCAGTTCTTC. Its protein product is CASSLGGPGQGHNEQFF.